This T cell receptor (beta chain) was observed in a study of PD-1 blockade in classical Hodgkin lymphoma. The overall study: Patients got intravenous nivolumab 3 mg/kg every 2 weeks.

Clones were read by immunoSEQ multiplex PCR, and TCRdb kept only the in-frame ones, dropping some. This table has over 25,000 clones, around 72% appearing once. Comment on this clone: Its antigen is not identified.

Trimming pared 0 bases from V and 8 bases from J, leaving 13 bases between. The CDR3 extends over 14 amino acids. Germline V CDR1 and CDR2: ENHRY, SYGVKD. The study, taken as a whole, reports: According to reports, newly diagnosed patients had lower baseline TCR diversity than healthy donors, and relapsed/refractory patients had lower baseline TCR diversity still.

Time point described: cycle 4 day 1 (C4D1), after five to seven weeks of nivolumab. Relapse after autologous stem cell transplantation occurred in every patient, and brentuximab vedotin exposure varied. Best response was recorded as complete response, partial response or progressive disease. The J gene is TRBJ1-2, the V gene TRBV10-3; possibly TRBD1 for D (6 bases). This receptor was identified in a human donor with classical Hodgkin lymphoma. The material sequenced was peripheral blood mononuclear cells (PBMCs), taken before the fourth cycle of nivolumab. The CDR3 region is CAISESPGEWGYTF. The CDR3 region has the DNA TGTGCCATCAGTGAGTCGCCAGGGGAATGGGGCTACACCTTC.